This T cell receptor beta chain was captured by sequencing in a study of Graves' ophthalmopathy and Graves' hyperthyroidism. Study results and caveats: The model predicted ophthalmopathy progression with 65% to 71% sensitivity and around 72% specificity. Detection in blood was also observed for most expanded thyroid clonotypes above 0.001 frequency.

In the case of this clonotype: Its antigen is undetermined. The CDR3 does not end in the conserved phenylalanine or tryptophan, so this is likely a read error. No DNA is shown, since the ends of the CDR3 on it are uncertain; the CDR3 is the one TCRdb lists.

The CDR3 is 11 residues long, ends included. RNA served as the template for amplifying TCR beta CDR3 regions. HTBI-primed RT-PCR formed the first round, and a multiplex PCR formed the second. TCRdb ran MiXCR on the multiplex PCR reads and lists one entry per CDR3 protein. Altogether 600,000 to 950,000 distinct CDR3 sequences are present, 35% to 50% being singletons, with the ten largest covering roughly 45%. Orbital computed tomography and thyroid ultrasound, along with TRAb, serum thyroxine and clinical symptoms, underpinned diagnosis. The clonotype originates from an adult man with Graves' ophthalmopathy. Source material: peripheral blood. The gene calls are TRBV12-3 or TRBV12-4 and TRBJ1-1. The CDR3 loop reads CASSSNTEAFL.